Below, one TCR beta chain is given with its context. CDR1 LGHNA and CDR2 YNFKEQ come from the germline V gene. The V gene lost 0 bases and the J gene lost 14 bases, with 16 bases spanning the gap. This CDR3 spans 13 amino acids. This sample is drawn from a study of response to subunit inactivated influenza vaccine. TCRdb itself ran the RT-PCR reads through MiXCR, one entry per CDR3 protein. The repertoire holds almost 600,000 distinct CDR3 sequences, with 14% as singletons. The specimen comprised PBMCs from blood, sampled roughly 12 days after vaccination. The receptor was isolated from a man aged 45-65 years who received an inactivated influenza vaccine. The gene calls are TRBV4-2 and TRBJ1-1; D not certain. The CDR3 spells CASSQERTAGAFF. CDR3 coding DNA: TGTGCCAGCAGCCAAGAGCGAACGGCGGGAGCCTTCTTT.